Shown below are 31 T cell receptor beta chains from a single sample sequenced in a study of cytomegalovirus exposure and HLA in healthy donors (dated by TCRdb to the late 2010s). The protocol used for the library was the immunoSEQ multiplex PCR assay. A mixture of 60 forward primers for TCR Vbeta segments and 13 reverse primers for TCR Jbeta segments was used in the multiplex PCR. As stored in TCRdb, this immuneACCESS dataset retains in-frame rearrangements with V and J assigned. A fraction of the clones does not appear; measured against another copy, unresolved V genes explain less than half of the discrepancy, and the remainder lacks a known reason. This sample comprises more than 95,000 clones, approximately 78% of them detected only once. The top ten clonotypes cover around 1% of the sample. The source material was PBMCs. The receptors come from a woman in her twenties or thirties in good health and CMV-seronegative.

This clone was counted once. One end of the junction is discordant with germline, which a read error may explain. The CDR3 DNA reads TGTGCCAGCAGTTTACGAGGAAACAATGAGCAGCTCTTC. It yields the protein CASSLRGNNEQLF. The chain carries TRBV27 and TRBJ2-1; no firm D call. This CDR3 has 13 amino acids. Germline-derived CDR1 and CDR2 are MNHEY and SMNVEV (reference sequence).

Remarks on this clone: An end of the junction does not agree with germline; a read error may underlie this. The rearrangement uses TRBV7-9 and TRBJ2-3, with D unclear. Germline CDR1 reads SEHNR; CDR2 reads FQNEAQ (reference sequence). This CDR3 region has 12 residues. CDR3 loop: CSSSSSTDTQYF. CDR3 DNA sequence: TGTTCCAGCAGCTCTAGCACAGATACGCAGTATTTT.

The V gene is TRBV30, the J gene TRBJ2-3; 9 bases line up with TRBD2. This CDR3 region has 15 residues. J was trimmed by 0 bases and V by 2 bases; bases with no gene match: 3. Looked up from germline, CDR1 is GTSNPN and CDR2 is SVGIG (reference sequence). The CDR3 DNA is TGTGCCTGGAGTCGACTAGCGGCTAGCACAGATACGCAGTATTTT. Translation: CAWSRLAASTDTQYF. Combining the CDR3 with reference TRBV30 and TRBJ2-3 gives the whole variable domain SQTIHQWPATLVQPVGSPLSLECTVEGTSNPNLYWYRQAAGRGLQLLFYSVGIGQISSEVPQNLSASRPQDRQFILSSKKLLLSDSGFYLCAWSRLAASTDTQYFGPGTRLTVL.

The V and J genes are TRBV9 and TRBJ1-2; weak D call: TRBD1 (5 bases). Germline loops: CDR1 SGDLS, CDR2 YYNGEE. V was trimmed by 3 bases and J by 5 bases, leaving 26 bases between them. This CDR3 region has 18 residues. CDR3 coding DNA: TGTGCCAGCAGCGCCAGACTAGACAAATCCGGGACGGAATATGGCTACACCTTC. Its translation: CASSARLDKSGTEYGYTF.

The chain joins TRBV19 to TRBJ1-5, with a possible D match to TRBD1 (5 bases). The germline V gene encodes CDR1 LNHDA and CDR2 SQIVND (reference sequence). The CDR3 extends over 14 amino acids. Trimming left V 5 bases short and J 3 bases short, with 11 bases between. CDR3 sequence: CASSSGQLNQPQHF. As DNA, the CDR3 is TGTGCCAGTAGTTCCGGACAACTCAATCAGCCCCAGCATTTT. Filled out from reference TRBV19 and TRBJ1-5, the complete variable domain reads DGGITQSPKYLFRKEGQNVTLSCEQNLNHDAMYWYRQDPGQGLRLIYYSQIVNDFQKGDIAEGYSVSREKKESFPLTVTSAQKNPTAFYLCASSSGQLNQPQHFGDGTRLSIL.

This clone appeared a few times. V and J are TRBV29-1 and TRBJ1-2; D is perhaps TRBD1 (6 bases). This CDR3 is 12 amino acids long. Germline CDR1 SQVTM, CDR2 ANQGSEA. V lost 7 bases, J lost 6 bases, and 15 bases lay in between. CDR3: CSAPSGGHGYTF. CDR3 in DNA: TGCAGCGCCCCTTCGGGGGGCCATGGCTACACCTTC.

This clone has only one observation. The chain combines TRBV7-3 with TRBJ2-5; the D gene is possibly TRBD1 (6 bases). V lost 3 bases, J lost 5 bases, and 13 bases lay in between. The germline CDR1 and CDR2 sequences are SGHTA and FQGTGA. The length of the CDR3 is 14 residues. DNA of the CDR3: TGTGCCAGCAGCTTGGGGGCTTCGTCCGAGACCCAGTACTTC. As protein: CASSLGASSETQYF. The variable domain in full, completed from reference TRBV7-3 and TRBJ2-5, reads GAGVSQTPSNKVTEKGKYVELRCDPISGHTALYWYRQSLGQGPEFLIYFQGTGAADDSGLPNDRFFAVRPEGSVSTLKIQRTERGDSAVYLCASSLGASSETQYFGPGTRLLVL.

The J gene is TRBJ1-5, the V gene TRBV4-2, with TRBD1 matching over 7 bases. The V gene's germline CDR1 is LGHNA and CDR2 YNFKEQ. This CDR3 spans 16 amino acids. V shed 2 bases and J 0 bases; nucleotides not matched to a gene: 4. CDR3 residues: CASSQPQGSSNQPQHF. DNA for the CDR3: TGTGCCAGCAGCCAACCACAGGGGAGTAGCAATCAGCCCCAGCATTTT.

This clone has a handful of counts. The chain carries TRBV6-5 and TRBJ2-3, with D tentatively TRBD2 (6 bases). Germline loops: CDR1 MNHEY, CDR2 SVGAGI. V shed 4 bases and J shed 6 bases, with 14 bases lying between them. The CDR3 sequence is 14 residues long. CDR3 bases: TGTGCCAGCAGTTCCGCGCGTCGGGGGGATACGCAGTATTTT. Its protein product is CASSSARRGDTQYF.

The rearrangement uses TRBV19 and TRBJ1-6, with a tentative D call TRBD1 (6 bases). The length of the CDR3 is 15 residues. Trimming removed 3 bases from V and 7 bases from J, with 13 bases in between. Germline values: CDR1 LNHDA, CDR2 SQIVND (reference sequence). In nucleotides, the CDR3 is TGTGCCAGTAGTATTATGTCCCAGGGGAATTCACCCCTCCACTTT. The encoded protein is CASSIMSQGNSPLHF.

The rearrangement uses TRBV6-6 and TRBJ2-3, with D possibly matching TRBD2 (7 bases). V lost 4 bases and J lost 5, with 16 bases in between. The CDR3 runs 15 residues. Germline V CDR1 and CDR2: MNHNY, SVGAGI (reference sequence). CDR3 residues: CASSSGGRFGDTQYF. The CDR3 bases are TGTGCCAGCAGTTCCGGGGGGCGGTTTGGAGATACGCAGTATTTT.

This chain links TRBV7-9 with TRBJ1-1; no reliable D call. The CDR3 has 15 residues. Between the trimmed V and J ends, which lost 2 bases and 5 bases, there was a span of 15 bases. Germline V CDR1 and CDR2: SEHNR, FQNEAQ (reference sequence). CDR3 in DNA: TGTGCCAGCAGCTTAATGGAGAAAGGGAGTACTGAAGCTTTCTTT. Translation: CASSLMEKGSTEAFF.

The chain couples TRBV30 to TRBJ2-2; a weak D match, TRBD1 (5 bases). Per the germline V gene, CDR1 is GTSNPN and CDR2 is SVGIG (reference sequence). CDR3 size: 14 residues. V lost 1 base to trimming and J lost 6 bases, with 12 bases between them. CDR3 residues: CAWSALQAAGELFF. The DNA for the CDR3 is TGTGCCTGGAGTGCTCTACAGGCGGCCGGGGAGCTGTTTTTT. Full variable domain (remainder filled in from reference TRBV30 and TRBJ2-2): SQTIHQWPATLVQPVGSPLSLECTVEGTSNPNLYWYRQAAGRGLQLLFYSVGIGQISSEVPQNLSASRPQDRQFILSSKKLLLSDSGFYLCAWSALQAAGELFFGEGSRLTVL.

The chain is built from TRBV4-3 and TRBJ2-7; TRBD2 matches 7 bases. Per germline, CDR1 LGHNA and CDR2 YSLEER. Trimming cost V 0 bases and J 6 bases; bases outside gene matches: 11. This CDR3 is built from 16 residues. CDR3 coding DNA: TGCGCCAGCAGCCAAGACCGGACCGGGAGGTTCTCCGAGCAGTACTTC. Translated: CASSQDRTGRFSEQYF.

V is TRBV6-1 and J is TRBJ1-5, with 8 nucleotides matching TRBD1. Trimming took 6 bases from V and 4 from J; bases not matched to a gene: 2. This CDR3 comprises 13 residues. Looked up from germline, CDR1 is MNHNS and CDR2 is SASEGT. CDR3 DNA sequence: TGTGCCAGCAGCCGGACAGGGAATCAGCCCCAGCATTTT. Its translation: CASSRTGNQPQHF.

The rearrangement joins TRBV10-1 to TRBJ2-1; TRBD2 matches 9 bases. CDR1 WNHNN and CDR2 SYGVQD come from the germline V gene (reference sequence). The CDR3 runs 15 residues. J was trimmed by 9 bases and V by 2 bases; bases with no gene match: 8. CDR3 DNA sequence: TGCGCCAGCAGTGAGCGGGCTAGCGGGGACGGTGAGCAGTTCTTC. This encodes CASSERASGDGEQFF.

The gene calls are TRBV7-6 and TRBJ2-5; 16 nucleotides agree with TRBD2. V lost 5 bases, J lost 5 bases, and 8 bases stayed unmatched. The germline CDR1 and CDR2 sequences are SGHVS and FNYEAQ. There are 17 residues in the CDR3. The CDR3 sequence is CASSRRGLAGGPETQYF. In nucleotides, the CDR3 is TGTGCCAGCAGCCGCCGGGGACTAGCGGGAGGGCCGGAGACCCAGTACTTC.

The table lists this clone with a count of one. The rearrangement links TRBV7-6 to TRBJ2-1; TRBD2 might be the D (5 bases). The germline gives CDR1 SGHVS, CDR2 FNYEAQ. Between the trimmed V and J ends, which lost 3 bases and 5 bases, there was a span of 14 bases. The CDR3 covers 15 residues. Here the CDR3 reads CASSFRASYDNEQFF. CDR3 sequence (DNA): TGTGCCAGCAGCTTTCGGGCTAGCTATGACAATGAGCAGTTCTTC.

The chain links TRBV15 to TRBJ2-1; the D gene is possibly TRBD1 (5 bases). V was pared by 0 bases and J by 2 bases, with 17 bases between. The CDR3 contains 18 residues. Germline CDR1 is LNHNV and CDR2 is YYDKDF (reference sequence). The CDR3 DNA sequence: TGTGCCACCAGCAGAGATAGGGGCGGCAGACACCCCTACAATGAGCAGTTCTTC. It yields the protein CATSRDRGGRHPYNEQFF.

V usage is TRBV29-1 and J usage is TRBJ2-5, with a possible D match to TRBD2 (7 bases). The V end lost 6 bases, the J end lost 2 bases, and 22 bases lay between the germline ends. CDR3 length: 16 amino acids. Germline V gene sequence: CDR1 SQVTM, CDR2 ANQGSEA. CDR3 in DNA: TGCAGCGTCGCAAATCAGGGGTGGGGGGGGCAAGAGACCCAGTACTTC. Its protein is CSVANQGWGGQETQYF. The complete variable domain, with remaining parts taken from reference TRBV29-1 and TRBJ2-5, reads SAVISQKPSRDICQRGTSLTIQCQVDSQVTMMFWYRQQPGQSLTLIATANQGSEATYESGFVIDKFPISRPNLTFSTLTVSNMSPEDSSIYLCSVANQGWGGQETQYFGPGTRLLVL.

The gene calls are TRBV4-1 and TRBJ2-6; 12 bases align to TRBD1. This CDR3 has 18 amino acids. The junction had 5 bases not matched to a gene; V was cut back by 1 base and J by 4 bases. The germline V gene encodes CDR1 MGHRA and CDR2 YSYEKL. DNA of the CDR3: TGCGCCAGCAGCCAAGTGGGACAGGGGGCGCGAGGGGCCAACGTCCTGACTTTC. Protein: CASSQVGQGARGANVLTF.

This chain connects TRBV9 to TRBJ2-1, with D unresolved. The germline V and J ends were trimmed by 4 bases and 7 bases, with 6 bases remaining between them. CDR3 size: 11 residues. Per the germline V gene, CDR1 is SGDLS and CDR2 is YYNGEE. The CDR3 sequence is CASSPVNEQFF. CDR3 sequence (DNA): TGTGCCAGCAGCCCAGTTAATGAGCAGTTCTTC.

The chain combines TRBV19 with TRBJ1-2, with D maybe TRBD1 (6 bases). CDR1 and CDR2 from the germline V gene are LNHDA and SQIVND (reference sequence). The length of the CDR3 is 17 residues. V lost 5 bases, J lost 0 bases, and 19 bases lay in between. CDR3 in amino acids: CASSPRDTSLPNYGYTF. CDR3 DNA sequence: TGTGCCAGTAGTCCTCGGGACACTAGTCTTCCTAACTATGGCTACACCTTC. The whole variable domain, filled in from reference TRBV19 and TRBJ1-2, reads DGGITQSPKYLFRKEGQNVTLSCEQNLNHDAMYWYRQDPGQGLRLIYYSQIVNDFQKGDIAEGYSVSREKKESFPLTVTSAQKNPTAFYLCASSPRDTSLPNYGYTFGSGTRLTVV.

This clone occurred a few times. The chain couples TRBV29-1 to TRBJ2-1; a weak D match, TRBD1 (6 bases). Germline V gives CDR1 SQVTM, CDR2 ANQGSEA. V lost 4 bases and J lost 14, with 12 bases in between. This CDR3 contains 10 residues. Written as DNA, the CDR3 is TGCAGCGTTGGAGACCGGGACAAGTTCTTC. Translated: CSVGDRDKFF.

V usage is TRBV4-1 and J usage is TRBJ2-1, with 9 bases that match TRBD1. The germline V gene encodes CDR1 MGHRA and CDR2 YSYEKL. This CDR3 contains 16 residues. V lost 1 base to trimming and J lost 1 base; unmatched junction nucleotides: 2. CDR3 bases: TGCGCCAGCAGCCAAGGGGGGACAGGGTCCTACAATGAGCAGTTCTTC. Residues: CASSQGGTGSYNEQFF.

This clone was recorded a few times. V is TRBV30 and J is TRBJ2-5; TRBD1 is a possible D gene (5 bases). V lost 2 bases, J lost 6 bases, and 10 bases lay in between. Germline CDR1 and CDR2: GTSNPN and SVGIG (reference sequence). CDR3 length: 12 amino acids. This CDR3 is CAWSKGAQTQYF. In nucleotides, the CDR3 is TGTGCCTGGAGTAAAGGGGCCCAGACCCAGTACTTC.

A few counts support this clone. The rearrangement links TRBV6-1 to TRBJ1-5, with a tentative D call TRBD1 (5 bases). Germline V gives CDR1 MNHNS, CDR2 SASEGT. The CDR3 covers 15 residues. Between the trimmed V and J ends, which lost 6 bases and 0 bases, there was a span of 12 bases. The CDR3 reads CASSQPGYSNQPQHF. The CDR3 bases are TGTGCCAGCAGCCAGCCAGGGTATAGCAATCAGCCCCAGCATTTT.

The genes are TRBV5-6 and TRBJ2-3; perhaps TRBD1 as D (5 bases). The germline V gene encodes CDR1 SGHDT and CDR2 YYEEEE. Trimming removed 4 bases from V and 5 bases from J, with 20 bases in between. There are 16 residues in the CDR3. CDR3: CASSPVMTDPGDTQYF. The CDR3, as DNA: TGTGCCAGCAGCCCCGTTATGACAGATCCAGGAGATACGCAGTATTTT.

The rearrangement links TRBV5-1 to TRBJ2-5; TRBD2 might be the D (6 bases). The CDR3 is 17 residues long. Between the trimmed V and J ends, which lost 1 base and 3 bases, there was a span of 19 bases. Germline loops: CDR1 SGHRS, CDR2 YFSETQ. The DNA for the CDR3 is TGCGCCAGCAGCTTGAGTGGAGGGGCGAAAAGTAAAGAGACCCAGTACTTC. Translation gives CASSLSGGAKSKETQYF.

In its sample, this clone was seen once. The chain is built from TRBV6-6 and TRBJ2-7, with D possibly matching TRBD1 (6 bases). The V gene lost 2 bases and the J gene lost 3 bases, with 11 bases spanning the gap. The CDR3 length is 14 residues. The germline CDR1 and CDR2 sequences are MNHNY and SVGAGI (reference sequence). Written as DNA, the CDR3 is TGTGCCAGCAGTTACGACAGGTTCCTCTACGAGCAGTACTTC. Residues: CASSYDRFLYEQYF.

The V and J genes are TRBV2 and TRBJ2-1; perhaps TRBD2 as D (7 bases). The CDR3 has 17 residues. Trimming cost V 7 bases and J 4 bases, with 23 bases left between them. Germline CDR1 SNHLY, CDR2 FYNNEI. CDR3 sequence: CASTPRGGELIYNEQFF. CDR3 coding DNA: TGTGCCAGCACCCCGAGAGGGGGGGAACTTATTTACAATGAGCAGTTCTTC.